This T cell receptor beta chain originates from a study of T cell responses to AZD1222 COVID-19 vaccine. The protocol was immunoSEQ multiplex PCR, while the TCRdb copy is restricted to in-frame clones and leaves out a portion. In the table there are 98,000 or so clones, around 84% of which are singletons. This CDR3 is built from 15 residues. Per the germline V gene, CDR1 is GTSNPN and CDR2 is SVGIG (reference sequence). V was pared by 3 bases and J by 6 bases, with 4 bases of the junction left unmatched. J is TRBJ2-1 and V is TRBV30, with 14 bases that match TRBD2. This material consisted of peripheral blood, taken on day 0 of AZD1222 vaccination. The TCR sequence derives from an adult in good health. For the CDR3, the DNA is TGTGCCTGGAGCCGTGGACTAGCGGGGGGCAATGAGCAGTTCTTC. This gives the protein CAWSRGLAGGNEQFF.